The 9 T cell receptor beta chains listed next were all sequenced from one sample in a study of T cells after yellow fever vaccination. TCRdb re-derived calls from the 5' RACE reads in MiXCR, one entry per CDR3 protein. The sample includes about 75,000 distinct CDR3 sequences, around 7.9% of them seen just once. The sample in question was CD8+ T cells sorted from PBMCs, obtained approximately 11 days after the first yellow fever vaccination. These receptors all stem from a man aged 18 to 30 who received the YFV17D yellow fever vaccine.

The genes are TRBV19 and TRBJ2-1; 11 bases agree with TRBD2. Germline CDR1 reads LNHDA; CDR2 reads SQIVND (reference sequence). The CDR3 spans 15 residues. Losses at the gene ends were 3 bases for V and 8 bases for J; bases not matched to a gene: 6. Written as DNA, the CDR3 is TGTGCCAGTAGTATTGGGACTAGCGGAAGGGATGAGCAGTTCTTC. It translates to CASSIGTSGRDEQFF.

This clonotype has only a few counts. Just one base apart from a much larger clone, this may be a read error. The chain is built from TRBV7-9 and TRBJ2-1; D is unclear. The V gene's germline CDR1 is SEHNR and CDR2 FQNEAQ (reference sequence). The CDR3 loop spans 15 amino acids. The DNA for the CDR3 is TGTGTCAGCAGACCGCCGGGCCAGTCATACAATGAGCAGTTCTTC. Its protein product is CVSRPPGQSYNEQFF. Looking up the rest from reference TRBV7-9 and TRBJ2-1 gives the full variable domain: DTGVSQNPRHKITKRGQNVTFRCDPISEHNRLYWYRQTLGQGPEFLTYFQNEAQLEKSRLLSDRFSAERPKGSFSTLEIQRTEQGDSAMYLCVSRPPGQSYNEQFFGPGTRLTVL.

This clonotype was recorded a few times. The chain employs TRBV7-2 and TRBJ2-5, with 8 nucleotides matching TRBD1. CDR1 is SGHTA and CDR2 is FQGNSA in the germline V gene. The junction had 8 bases not matched to a gene; V was cut back by 4 bases and J by 1 base. The CDR3 extends over 16 amino acids. CDR3 protein: CASSSLTGVSQETQYF. The CDR3 nucleotides are TGTGCCAGCAGCTCTTTGACAGGGGTGTCCCAAGAGACCCAGTACTTC.

V usage is TRBV6-2 or TRBV6-3 and J usage is TRBJ2-1; 8 nucleotides agree with TRBD1. Germline CDR1 reads MNHEY; CDR2 reads SVGEGT. V lost 5 bases, J lost 9 bases, and 3 bases stayed unmatched. The CDR3 covers 12 residues. CDR3 in amino acids: CASSQDRVEQFF. The CDR3 bases are TGTGCCAGCAGTCAGGACAGGGTTGAGCAGTTCTTC.

This clonotype was observed a handful of times. The chain couples TRBV9 to TRBJ2-1; D perhaps matches TRBD2 (7 bases). Germline V gene lookup returns CDR1 SGDLS and CDR2 YYNGEE. V was pared by 2 bases and J by 4 bases, with 13 bases between. The CDR3 totals 15 residues. Here the CDR3 DNA reads TGTGCCAGCAGCGTCGGGGGGCTACAATACAATGAGCAGTTCTTC. Translation gives CASSVGGLQYNEQFF.

This clonotype was picked up many times. This chain links TRBV27 with TRBJ1-2; TRBD1 matches 8 bases. Germline V gives CDR1 MNHEY, CDR2 SMNVEV (reference sequence). The CDR3 sequence is 16 residues long. The trim removed 4 bases at V and 4 bases at J, leaving 11 bases unmatched. The CDR3: CASSSKTGQGLYGYTF. As DNA, the CDR3 is TGTGCCAGCAGTTCGAAAACCGGACAGGGCCTCTATGGCTACACCTTC.

The genes are TRBV20-1 and TRBJ1-1, with D possibly TRBD1 on 6 matching bases. There are 16 residues in the CDR3. Germline lookup yields CDR1 DFQATT and CDR2 SNEGSKA (reference sequence). The V and J ends lost 1 base and 6 bases respectively, with 21 bases between them. The CDR3 reads CSARALGGGRRSEAFF. The DNA for the CDR3 is TGCAGTGCTAGAGCCCTCGGGGGGGGGCGCCGGTCTGAAGCTTTCTTT.

This clonotype was seen many times. V gene TRBV20-1 combines with J gene TRBJ2-1; 7 bases agree with TRBD2. V was clipped by 6 bases and J by 3 bases; unmatched bases: 20. CDR3 size: 18 residues. The germline V gene has CDR1 DFQATT and CDR2 SNEGSKA (reference sequence). The CDR3 region has the DNA TGCAGTGCCCTCCCCGATCGTGGGGGGGGACTTTTCTACAATGAGCAGTTCTTC. This gives the protein CSALPDRGGGLFYNEQFF.

This clonotype has at least ten counts. This chain joins TRBV6-5 and TRBJ1-5, with D possibly being TRBD1 (5 bases). V was pared by 7 bases and J by 4 bases, with 14 bases between. Germline CDR1 reads MNHEY; CDR2 reads SVGAGI. The CDR3 contains 14 residues. CDR3 in DNA: TGTGCCAGCAATTCAGGGTGGGAAAATCAGCCCCAGCATTTT. Amino acid sequence: CASNSGWENQPQHF.